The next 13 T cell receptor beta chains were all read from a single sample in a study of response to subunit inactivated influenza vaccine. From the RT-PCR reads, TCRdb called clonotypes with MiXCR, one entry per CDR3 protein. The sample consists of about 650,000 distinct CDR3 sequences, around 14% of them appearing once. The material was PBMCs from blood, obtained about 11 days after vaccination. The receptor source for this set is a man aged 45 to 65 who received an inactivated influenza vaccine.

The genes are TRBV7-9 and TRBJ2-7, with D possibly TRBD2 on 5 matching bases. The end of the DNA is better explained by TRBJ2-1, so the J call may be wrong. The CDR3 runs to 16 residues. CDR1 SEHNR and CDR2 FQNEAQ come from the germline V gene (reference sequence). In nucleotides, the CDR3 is TGTGCCAGCAGCTCGCGTTTGGCCGGGGAGACTGGGGAGCAGTTCTTC. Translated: CASSSRLAGETGEQFF.

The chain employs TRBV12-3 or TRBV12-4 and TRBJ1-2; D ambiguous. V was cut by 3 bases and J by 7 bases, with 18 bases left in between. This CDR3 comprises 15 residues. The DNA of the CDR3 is TGTGCCAGCAGTTTGGAGGGCCTCCTCAGACGTGGCTACACCTTC. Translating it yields CASSLEGLLRRGYTF.

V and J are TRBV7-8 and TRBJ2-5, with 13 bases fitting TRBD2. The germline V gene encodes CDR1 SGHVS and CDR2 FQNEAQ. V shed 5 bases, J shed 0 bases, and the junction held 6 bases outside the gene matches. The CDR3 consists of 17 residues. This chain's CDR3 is CASSLGLAGAYQETQYF. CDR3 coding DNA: TGTGCCAGCAGCCTCGGACTAGCGGGGGCGTACCAAGAGACCCAGTACTTC. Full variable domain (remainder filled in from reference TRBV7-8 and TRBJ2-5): GAGVSQSPRYKVAKRGQDVALRCDPISGHVSLFWYQQALGQGPEFLTYFQNEAQLDKSGLPSDRFFAERPEGSVSTLKIQRTQQEDSAVYLCASSLGLAGAYQETQYFGPGTRLLVL.

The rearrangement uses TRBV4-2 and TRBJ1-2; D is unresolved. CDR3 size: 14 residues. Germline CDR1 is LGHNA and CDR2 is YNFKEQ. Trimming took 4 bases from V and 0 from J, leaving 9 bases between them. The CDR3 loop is CASSRESPNYGYTF. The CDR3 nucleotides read TGTGCCAGCAGCCGGGAGAGCCCTAACTATGGCTACACCTTC.

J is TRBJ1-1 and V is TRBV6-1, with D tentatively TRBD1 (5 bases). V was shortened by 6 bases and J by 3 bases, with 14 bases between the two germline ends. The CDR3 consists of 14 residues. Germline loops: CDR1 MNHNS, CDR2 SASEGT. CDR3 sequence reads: CASRGTPVDTEAFF. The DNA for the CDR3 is TGTGCCAGCAGAGGGACGCCCGTCGACACTGAAGCTTTCTTT.

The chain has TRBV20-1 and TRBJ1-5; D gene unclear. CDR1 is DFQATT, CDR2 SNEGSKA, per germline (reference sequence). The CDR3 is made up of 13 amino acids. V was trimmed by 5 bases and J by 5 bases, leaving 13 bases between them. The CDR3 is CSAARDLYQPQHF. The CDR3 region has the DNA TGCAGTGCTGCCCGAGACCTTTATCAGCCCCAGCATTTT.

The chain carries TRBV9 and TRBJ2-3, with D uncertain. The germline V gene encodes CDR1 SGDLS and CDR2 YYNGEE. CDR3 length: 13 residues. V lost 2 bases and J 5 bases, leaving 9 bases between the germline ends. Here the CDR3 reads CASSVGWGDTQYF. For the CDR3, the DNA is TGTGCCAGCAGCGTCGGCTGGGGAGATACGCAGTATTTT.

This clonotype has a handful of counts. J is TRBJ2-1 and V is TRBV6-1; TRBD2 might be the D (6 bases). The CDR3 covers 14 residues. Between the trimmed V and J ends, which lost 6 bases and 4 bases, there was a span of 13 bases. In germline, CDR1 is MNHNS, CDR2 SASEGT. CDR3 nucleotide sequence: TGTGCCAGCAGACCGCGCCGGGAGTACAATGAGCAGTTCTTC. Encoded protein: CASRPRREYNEQFF.

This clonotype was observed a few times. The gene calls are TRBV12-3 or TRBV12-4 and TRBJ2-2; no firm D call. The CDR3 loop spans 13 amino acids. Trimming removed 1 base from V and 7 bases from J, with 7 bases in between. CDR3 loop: CASSLGRGGELFF. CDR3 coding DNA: TGTGCCAGCAGTTTAGGGCGCGGCGGGGAGCTGTTTTTT.

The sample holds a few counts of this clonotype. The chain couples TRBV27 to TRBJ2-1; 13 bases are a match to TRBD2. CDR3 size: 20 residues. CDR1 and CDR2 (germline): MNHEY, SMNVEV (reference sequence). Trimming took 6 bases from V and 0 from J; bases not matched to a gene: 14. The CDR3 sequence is CASSPGTSGNPKSSYNEQFF. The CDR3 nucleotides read TGTGCCAGCAGCCCAGGGACTAGCGGGAACCCCAAAAGCTCCTACAATGAGCAGTTCTTC.

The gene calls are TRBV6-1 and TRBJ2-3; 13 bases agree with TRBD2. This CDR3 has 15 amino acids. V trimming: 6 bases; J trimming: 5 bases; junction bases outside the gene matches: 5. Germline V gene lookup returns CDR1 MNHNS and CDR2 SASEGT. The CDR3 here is CASRRTSGREDTQYF. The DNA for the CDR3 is TGTGCCAGCAGGAGGACTAGCGGGAGAGAAGATACGCAGTATTTT.

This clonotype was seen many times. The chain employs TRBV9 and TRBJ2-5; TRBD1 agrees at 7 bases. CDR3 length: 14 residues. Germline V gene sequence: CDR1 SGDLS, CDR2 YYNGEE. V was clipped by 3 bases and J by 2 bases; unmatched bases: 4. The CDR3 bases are TGTGCCAGCAGCGGCCTGACAGGGCAAGAGACCCAGTACTTC. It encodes CASSGLTGQETQYF.

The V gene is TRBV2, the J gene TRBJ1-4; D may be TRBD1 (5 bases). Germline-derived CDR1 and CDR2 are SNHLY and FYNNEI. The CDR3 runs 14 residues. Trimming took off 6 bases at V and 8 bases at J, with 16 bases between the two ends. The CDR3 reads CASSPIQGNEKLFF. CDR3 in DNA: TGTGCCAGCAGCCCTATCCAGGGAAACGAAAAACTGTTTTTT.